Each of the 32 T cell receptor beta chains below was sequenced from the same sample in a study of T-cell memory formation after mild COVID-19. Using its own MiXCR run on the 5' RACE reads, TCRdb lists one record per CDR3 protein. The sample includes roughly 450,000 distinct CDR3 sequences, about 20% of them seen just once. Material: PBMCs or a T cell subset sorted from them (not recorded which). The receptor source for this set is an adult woman who had mild COVID-19 (a few samples of this study predate the infection). Cell type and time point are not known.

This clonotype was detected many times. The rearrangement uses TRBV12-3 or TRBV12-4 and TRBJ2-4; D is unclear. Trimming took off 0 bases at V and 9 bases at J, with 12 bases between the two ends. The CDR3 contains 14 residues. CDR3 sequence: CASSLAAGPSIQYF. CDR3 nucleotides: TGTGCCAGCAGTTTAGCGGCAGGACCTAGCATTCAGTACTTC.

This clonotype was found a few times. The genes are TRBV7-9 and TRBJ1-2; no firm D call. Trimming shortened V by 4 bases and J by 0 bases, and 12 bases separated the two germline ends. The CDR3 runs to 15 residues. The germline V gene has CDR1 SEHNR and CDR2 FQNEAQ (reference sequence). CDR3 residues: CASSSPRKANYGYTF. The DNA of the CDR3 is TGTGCCAGCAGCTCCCCCAGGAAAGCTAACTATGGCTACACCTTC. The full variable domain, in which reference TRBV7-9 and TRBJ1-2 provide the parts outside the CDR3, is DTGVSQNPRHKITKRGQNVTFRCDPISEHNRLYWYRQTLGQGPEFLTYFQNEAQLEKSRLLSDRFSAERPKGSFSTLEIQRTEQGDSAMYLCASSSPRKANYGYTFGSGTRLTVV.

V is TRBV6-5 and J is TRBJ1-5; perhaps TRBD1 as D (6 bases). The CDR3 runs to 13 residues. Germline CDR1 and CDR2: MNHEY and SVGAGI. The V end lost 6 bases, the J end lost 7 bases, and 13 bases lay between the germline ends. The CDR3 loop is CASSPGGRQPQHF. CDR3 nucleotides: TGTGCCAGCAGCCCCGGGGGCCGGCAGCCCCAGCATTTT.

This chain joins TRBV27 and TRBJ2-5, with unresolved D. The CDR3 consists of 13 residues. Germline V lookup: CDR1 MNHEY, CDR2 SMNVEV (reference sequence). Trimming cost V 6 bases and J 4 bases, with 12 bases left between them. The CDR3 nucleotides are TGTGCCAGCAGCACCCTAGGTGGAGAGACCCAGTACTTC. Protein sequence: CASSTLGGETQYF.

This clonotype has a single count. The chain employs TRBV25-1 and TRBJ2-1; unclear D gene. Trimming removed 0 bases from V and 8 bases from J, with 14 bases in between. The CDR3 has 15 residues. CDR1 MGHDK and CDR2 SYGVNS come from the germline V gene. The chain's CDR3 is CASSEYRVGSHEQFF. The CDR3, as DNA: TGTGCCAGCAGTGAATATCGGGTGGGTTCCCATGAGCAGTTCTTC.

This clonotype was found a few times. V is TRBV5-1 and J is TRBJ2-1, with 9 bases that match TRBD1. The germline CDR1 and CDR2 sequences are SGHRS and YFSETQ. Trimming cost V 1 base and J 8 bases; bases outside gene matches: 4. This CDR3 spans 14 amino acids. The CDR3: CASSLWDRAYEQFF. CDR3 in DNA: TGCGCCAGCAGCTTGTGGGACAGGGCTTATGAGCAGTTCTTC.

This clonotype came up a few times. The chain is built from TRBV10-3 and TRBJ2-6; possible D gene TRBD1, 6 bases. The CDR3 has 12 amino acids. Trimming took off 4 bases at V and 16 bases at J, with 14 bases between the two ends. The germline gives CDR1 ENHRY, CDR2 SYGVKD. CDR3 nucleotides: TGTGCCATCAGTGGGGACAATTCCCAGCTGACTTTC. Translating it yields CAISGDNSQLTF.

The V call is TRBV20-1, the J call TRBJ2-5, with 13 bases matching TRBD2. There are 16 residues in the CDR3. Per the germline V gene, CDR1 is DFQATT and CDR2 is SNEGSKA (reference sequence). V lost 5 bases to trimming and J lost 4 bases; unmatched junction nucleotides: 10. This chain's CDR3 is CSAFPRTSGSVETQYF. In DNA, the CDR3 is TGCAGTGCTTTCCCTCGGACTAGCGGGAGTGTAGAGACCCAGTACTTC.

There are a few counts of this clonotype. The J gene is TRBJ2-1, the V gene TRBV5-1, with 16 bases that match TRBD2. CDR3 length equals 16 residues. V lost 4 bases, J lost 5 bases, and 3 bases stayed unmatched. Germline loops: CDR1 SGHRS, CDR2 YFSETQ. CDR3 sequence (DNA): TGCGCCAGCAGCGGGACTAGCGGGGGGGCGAACAATGAGCAGTTCTTC. It encodes CASSGTSGGANNEQFF. Using reference TRBV5-1 and TRBJ2-1 for the parts outside the CDR3, the full variable domain is KAGVTQTPRYLIKTRGQQVTLSCSPISGHRSVSWYQQTPGQGLQFLFEYFSETQRNKGNFPGRFSGRQFSNSRSEMNVSTLELGDSALYLCASSGTSGGANNEQFFGPGTRLTVL.

Only a few counts were recorded for this clonotype. This chain joins TRBV6-5 and TRBJ1-3; no reliable D call. The V gene's germline CDR1 is MNHEY and CDR2 SVGAGI. V dropped 5 bases and J dropped 2 bases, with 7 bases sitting between them. The length of the CDR3 is 13 residues. CDR3 sequence: CASSGRAGNTIYF. The CDR3 DNA sequence: TGTGCCAGCAGTGGAAGGGCTGGAAACACCATATATTTT.

For the CDR3, the DNA is TGTGCCACCAGTGATACCTTTAGCGGGGGGGCTGGGGCCAACGTCCTGACTTTC. Translation: CATSDTFSGGAGANVLTF. The V gene is TRBV24-1, the J gene TRBJ2-6; TRBD2 matches 11 bases. The CDR3 length is 18 residues. Germline loops: CDR1 KGHDR, CDR2 SFDVKD. The V segment lost 3 bases and the J segment 2 bases; nucleotides outside the gene matches: 5.

This clonotype was recorded once. The CDR3 coding sequence is TGTGCCAGCAGTTTATCGGGGGCAGGGGACAGGGGGAATGGCTACACCTTC. Amino acid sequence: CASSLSGAGDRGNGYTF. The rearrangement links TRBV27 to TRBJ1-2, with 11 bases aligning to TRBD1. CDR3 size: 17 residues. V lost 0 bases and J lost 6; bases outside the gene matches: 9. The V gene's germline CDR1 is MNHEY and CDR2 SMNVEV (reference sequence).

This sequence joins TRBV28 and TRBJ2-5; a possible D gene is TRBD2 (6 bases). V lost 3 bases and J lost 1, with 15 bases in between. There are 16 residues in the CDR3. Looked up from germline, CDR1 is MDHEN and CDR2 is SYDVKM. The CDR3, as DNA: TGTGCCAGCAGTTTTGGCGTAGTGGGACTCCAAGAGACCCAGTACTTC. This translates into CASSFGVVGLQETQYF.

This clonotype was seen only a few times. The chain joins TRBV27 to TRBJ2-2, with 9 bases identical to TRBD1. J was trimmed by 6 bases and V by 5 bases; bases with no gene match: 10. CDR3 length: 16 amino acids. Per germline, CDR1 MNHEY and CDR2 SMNVEV (reference sequence). Here the CDR3 DNA reads TGTGCCAGCAGTCCTTGGGGACAGGGAAGAGCCGGGGAGCTGTTTTTT. Its protein is CASSPWGQGRAGELFF.

This clonotype was seen ten or more times. The chain employs TRBV12-3 or TRBV12-4 and TRBJ2-5, with D perhaps TRBD2 (6 bases). The CDR3 loop spans 13 amino acids. The V gene lost 8 bases and the J gene lost 0 bases, with 10 bases spanning the gap. CDR3: CASVRGYQETQYF. The CDR3 bases are TGTGCCAGCGTTCGGGGGTACCAAGAGACCCAGTACTTC.

This sequence joins TRBV20-1 and TRBJ2-5; D gene ambiguous. Germline V gene sequence: CDR1 DFQATT, CDR2 SNEGSKA (reference sequence). V was trimmed by 6 bases and J by 4 bases, leaving 12 bases between them. The CDR3 runs to 12 residues. CDR3 protein: CSAKVQLETQYF. CDR3 in DNA: TGCAGTGCCAAAGTTCAGTTAGAGACCCAGTACTTC.

This clonotype was observed a handful of times. The chain employs TRBV18 and TRBJ2-1; maybe TRBD2 (6 bases). The CDR3 has 13 amino acids. Between the trimmed V and J ends, which lost 4 bases and 9 bases, there was a span of 13 bases. Germline V gene data show CDR1 as KGHSH and CDR2 as LQKENI. The CDR3 here is CASSLAGGSEQFF. The CDR3 region has the DNA TGTGCCAGCTCACTGGCCGGAGGGAGTGAGCAGTTCTTC. The full variable domain, in which reference TRBV18 and TRBJ2-1 provide the parts outside the CDR3, is NAGVMQNPRHLVRRRGQEARLRCSPMKGHSHVYWYRQLPEEGLKFMVYLQKENIIDESGMPKERFSAEFPKEGPSILRIQQVVRGDSAAYFCASSLAGGSEQFFGPGTRLTVL.

This clonotype came up a few times. The rearrangement joins TRBV27 to TRBJ1-6; D not resolved. Germline V gives CDR1 MNHEY, CDR2 SMNVEV (reference sequence). There are 15 residues in the CDR3. Trimming left V 3 bases short and J 8 bases short, with 14 bases between. The CDR3, as DNA: TGTGCCAGCAGTTTCCGACAATCAGCATATTCACCCCTCCACTTT. This gives the protein CASSFRQSAYSPLHF.

The table lists this clonotype with a few counts. V usage is TRBV20-1 and J usage is TRBJ2-6; TRBD1 is a possible D gene (6 bases). Between the trimmed V and J ends, which lost 5 bases and 0 bases, there was a span of 17 bases. CDR1 is DFQATT and CDR2 is SNEGSKA in the germline V gene (reference sequence). The CDR3 extends over 17 amino acids. DNA for the CDR3: TGCAGTGCTTCTACCGGGACACGGAGCTCTGGGGCCAACGTCCTGACTTTC. This sequence encodes CSASTGTRSSGANVLTF.

The chain has TRBV5-4 and TRBJ2-5; 10 nucleotides agree with TRBD2. The germline gives CDR1 SGHNT, CDR2 YYREEE (reference sequence). The CDR3 is 15 residues long. The trim removed 3 bases at V and 4 bases at J, leaving 6 bases unmatched. The CDR3 loop is CASSSSGSHGETQYF. DNA of the CDR3: TGTGCCAGCAGCTCTAGCGGGAGTCACGGAGAGACCCAGTACTTC.

Many counts were recorded for this clonotype. The chain uses TRBV30 and TRBJ2-3; D tentatively reads TRBD1 or TRBD2 (5 bases each). Trimming pared 6 bases from V and 5 bases from J, leaving 12 bases between. Germline V gene sequence: CDR1 GTSNPN, CDR2 SVGIG (reference sequence). The CDR3 sequence is 12 residues long. This chain's CDR3 is CACRGAGDTQYF. The DNA for the CDR3 is TGTGCCTGTCGAGGGGCCGGAGATACGCAGTATTTT.

In this sample, this clonotype turned up a few times. The genes are TRBV25-1 and TRBJ1-5, with 7 bases matching TRBD1. CDR1 is MGHDK and CDR2 is SYGVNS in the germline V gene. V was clipped by 6 bases and J by 6 bases; unmatched bases: 2. The CDR3 has 12 residues. CDR3 DNA: TGTGCCAGCAGACAGGGGTTTCAGCCCCAGCATTTT. Encoded protein: CASRQGFQPQHF.

Only a few counts were recorded for this clonotype. This chain links TRBV5-1 with TRBJ2-1; 9 nucleotides agree with TRBD1. The CDR3 is 15 residues long. The trim removed 0 bases at V and 8 bases at J, leaving 6 bases unmatched. The germline V gene encodes CDR1 SGHRS and CDR2 YFSETQ. CDR3 in amino acids: CASSLAGTGNDEQFF. CDR3 in DNA: TGCGCCAGCAGCTTGGCTGGGACAGGGAACGATGAGCAGTTCTTC.

CDR3 sequence reads: CASSGNSGANVLTF. CDR3 nucleotide sequence: TGTGCCAGCAGTGGGAATTCTGGGGCCAACGTCCTGACTTTC. V gene TRBV2 combines with J gene TRBJ2-6; no clear D gene. Deletions cut 4 bases from V and 1 base from J, with 5 bases between. This CDR3 has 14 amino acids. Germline V gene lookup returns CDR1 SNHLY and CDR2 FYNNEI. Together with reference TRBV2 and TRBJ2-6, the CDR3 gives the full variable domain: EPEVTQTPSHQVTQMGQEVILRCVPISNHLYFYWYRQILGQKVEFLVSFYNNEISEKSEIFDDQFSVERPDGSNFTLKIRSTKLEDSAMYFCASSGNSGANVLTFGAGSRLTVL.

This rearrangement joins TRBV10-3 to TRBJ2-3, with 9 bases lining up with TRBD1. This CDR3 comprises 14 residues. Germline V gives CDR1 ENHRY, CDR2 SYGVKD. The V segment lost 2 bases and the J segment 6 bases; nucleotides outside the gene matches: 3. The CDR3 spells CAISEGTGRDTQYF. The CDR3 DNA is TGTGCCATCAGTGAGGGGACAGGGAGGGATACGCAGTATTTT.

Here the CDR3 reads CASSFEGRSYNEQFF. The CDR3 DNA is TGTGCCAGCAGTTTCGAGGGTAGGTCCTACAATGAGCAGTTCTTC. The V and J genes are TRBV12-3 or TRBV12-4 and TRBJ2-1; possible D gene TRBD2, 5 bases. Deletions cut 3 bases from V and 1 base from J, with 10 bases between. This CDR3 contains 15 residues.

This clonotype was counted only a few times. The rearrangement links TRBV27 to TRBJ2-3; TRBD2 agrees at 12 bases. J gave up 3 bases and V 8 bases, and 12 bases lay outside the gene matches. CDR3 length equals 17 residues. Germline assignment: CDR1 MNHEY and CDR2 SMNVEV (reference sequence). CDR3 sequence: CASSETSGSLITDTQYF. The CDR3 nucleotides read TGTGCCAGCTCCGAGACTAGCGGGAGCCTTATTACAGATACGCAGTATTTT.

The chain recombines TRBV5-1 with TRBJ1-1; D is ambiguous. There are 17 residues in the CDR3. Germline V gene data show CDR1 as SGHRS and CDR2 as YFSETQ. V lost 0 bases and J 1 base, leaving 16 bases between the germline ends. The CDR3 sequence: CASSLVPGRGRNTEAFF. The CDR3 DNA sequence: TGCGCCAGCAGCTTGGTACCGGGCCGTGGAAGGAACACTGAAGCTTTCTTT.

Ten or more counts support this clonotype. The genes are TRBV7-8 and TRBJ1-2; D is unresolved. Germline CDR1 is SGHVS and CDR2 is FQNEAQ. V was clipped by 5 bases and J by 1 base, with 11 bases between them. The CDR3 length is 14 residues. In DNA, the CDR3 is TGTGCCAGCAGCCCTGGACGGTTTAACTATGGCTACACCTTC. Amino acid sequence: CASSPGRFNYGYTF.

The chain carries TRBV20-1 and TRBJ2-5; 11 nucleotides align to TRBD2. Trimming cost V 1 base and J 4 bases; bases outside gene matches: 2. This CDR3 has 14 residues. Germline CDR1 and CDR2: DFQATT and SNEGSKA (reference sequence). Here the CDR3 reads CSARVTSGGETQYF. CDR3 DNA: TGCAGTGCTAGAGTAACTAGCGGGGGAGAGACCCAGTACTTC.

This clonotype was seen many times. This chain connects TRBV24-1 to TRBJ2-3; D is perhaps TRBD1 or TRBD2 (6 bases each). Trimming removed 10 bases from V and 0 bases from J, with 7 bases in between. The CDR3 is made up of 12 amino acids. Germline V CDR1 and CDR2: KGHDR, SFDVKD. The DNA of the CDR3 is TGTGCCACAGGGGGGAGCACAGATACGCAGTATTTT. Its protein is CATGGSTDTQYF.

This clonotype was detected many times. The genes are TRBV7-9 and TRBJ2-1; D is uncertain. V shed 5 bases and J shed 9 bases, with 8 bases lying between them. The germline V gene encodes CDR1 SEHNR and CDR2 FQNEAQ (reference sequence). CDR3 size: 11 residues. The CDR3 nucleotides read TGTGCCAGCAGCCGCATCGGTGAGCAGTTCTTC. Translation gives CASSRIGEQFF.